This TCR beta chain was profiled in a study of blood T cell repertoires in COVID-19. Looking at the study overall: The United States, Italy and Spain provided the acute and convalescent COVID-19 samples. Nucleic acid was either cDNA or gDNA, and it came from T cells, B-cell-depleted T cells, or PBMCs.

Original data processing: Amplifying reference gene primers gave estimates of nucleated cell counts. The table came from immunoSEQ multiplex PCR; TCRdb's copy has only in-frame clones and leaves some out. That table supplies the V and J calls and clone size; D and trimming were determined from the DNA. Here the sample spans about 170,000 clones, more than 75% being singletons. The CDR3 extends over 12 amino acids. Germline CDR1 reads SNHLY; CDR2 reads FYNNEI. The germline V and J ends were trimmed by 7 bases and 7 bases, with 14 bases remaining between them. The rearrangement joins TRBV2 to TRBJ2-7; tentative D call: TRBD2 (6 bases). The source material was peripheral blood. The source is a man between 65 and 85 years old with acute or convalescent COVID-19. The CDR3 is CASTGGGGEQYF. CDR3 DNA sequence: TGTGCCAGCACCGGGGGAGGAGGAGAGCAGTACTTC.